This note documents a single T cell receptor (beta chain) sequence. What it binds is unknown. The repertoire was sequenced with immunoSEQ multiplex PCR; TCRdb's copy has only in-frame clones and lacks some. In the table there are 110,000 to 150,000 clones, 92% of which are singletons. The data belong to a study of T cell responses to AZD1222 COVID-19 vaccine. Study conclusions and caveats: Spike regions recognized by vaccine-associated CD4 TCRs spanned the protein, led by 160-218 and 743-854.

The CDR3 consists of 14 residues. Trimming took 1 base from V and 0 from J, leaving 5 bases between them. CDR1 SGHTA and CDR2 FQGNSA come from the germline V gene. The rearrangement links TRBV7-2 to TRBJ2-3; D unclear. The source was peripheral blood, collected on day 0 of AZD1222 vaccination. This receptor was obtained from an adult in good health. DNA of the CDR3: TGTGCCAGCAGCTTAGGGCGTAGCACAGATACGCAGTATTTT. Its translation: CASSLGRSTDTQYF.